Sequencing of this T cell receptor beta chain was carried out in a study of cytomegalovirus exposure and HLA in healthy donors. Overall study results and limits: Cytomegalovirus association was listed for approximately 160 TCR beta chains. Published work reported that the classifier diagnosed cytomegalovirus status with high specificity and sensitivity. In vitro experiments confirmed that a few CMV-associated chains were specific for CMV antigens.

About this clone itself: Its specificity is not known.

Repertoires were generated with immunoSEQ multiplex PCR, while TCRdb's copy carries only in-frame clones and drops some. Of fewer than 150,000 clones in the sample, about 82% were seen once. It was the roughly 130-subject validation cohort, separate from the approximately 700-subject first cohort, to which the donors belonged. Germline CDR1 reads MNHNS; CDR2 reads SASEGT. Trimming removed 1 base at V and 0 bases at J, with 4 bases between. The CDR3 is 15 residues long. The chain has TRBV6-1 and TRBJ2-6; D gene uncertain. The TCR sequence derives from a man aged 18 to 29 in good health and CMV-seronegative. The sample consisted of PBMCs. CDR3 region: CASSEGSSGANVLTF. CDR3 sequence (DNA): TGTGCCAGCAGTGAAGGGAGCTCTGGGGCCAACGTCCTGACTTTC.